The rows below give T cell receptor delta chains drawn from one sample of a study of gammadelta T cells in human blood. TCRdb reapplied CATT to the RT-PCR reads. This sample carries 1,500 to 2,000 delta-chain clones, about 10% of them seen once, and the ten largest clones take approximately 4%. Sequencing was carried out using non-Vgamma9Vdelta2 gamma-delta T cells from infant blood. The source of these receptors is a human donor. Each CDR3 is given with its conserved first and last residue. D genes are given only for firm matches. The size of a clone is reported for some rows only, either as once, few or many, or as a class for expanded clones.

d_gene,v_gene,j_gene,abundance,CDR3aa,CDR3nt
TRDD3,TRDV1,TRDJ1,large,CALGEPTGDGPDKLIF,TGTGCTCTTGGGGAACCTACGGGGGATGGCCCTGATAAACTCATCTTT
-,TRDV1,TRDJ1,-,CALADGDTIPPLTDTDKLIF,TGTGCTCTGGCCGACGGTGATACCATTCCTCCTCTAACTGACACCGATAAACTCATCTTT
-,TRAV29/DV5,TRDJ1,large,CAASANIVRAPAPGADKLIF,TGTGCAGCAAGCGCGAACATCGTACGAGCACCGGCGCCCGGCGCCGATAAACTCATCTTT
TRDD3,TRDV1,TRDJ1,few,CALGEFRGFTGGPYTDKLIF,TGTGCTCTTGGGGAGTTTAGGGGCTTTACTGGGGGGCCCTACACCGATAAACTCATCTTT
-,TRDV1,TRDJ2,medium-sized,CALGDRLLPTVLGDLAGRGLTAQLFF,TGTGCTCTTGGGGATCGGCTCCTTCCTACCGTGCTGGGGGATCTGGCGGGCCGGGGTTTGACAGCACAACTCTTCTTT
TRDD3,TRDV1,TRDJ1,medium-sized,CALGERPTHGGYTDKLIF,TGTGCTCTTGGGGAACGGCCCACGCACGGGGGATACACCGATAAACTCATCTTT
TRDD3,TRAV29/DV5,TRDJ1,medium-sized,CAAIVPGITGTGGYTYTDKLIF,TGTGCAGCAATCGTCCCTGGGATCACGGGTACTGGGGGATACACGTACACCGATAAACTCATCTTT
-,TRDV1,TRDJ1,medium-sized,CALGELGLLKSMGYTDKLIF,TGTGCTCTTGGGGAACTAGGCCTTCTGAAATCCATGGGGTACACCGATAAACTCATCTTT
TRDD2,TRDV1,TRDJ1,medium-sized,CALGDPSFLKTAKLIF,TGTGCTCTTGGGGACCCGTCCTTCCTAAAAACGGCCAAACTCATCTTT
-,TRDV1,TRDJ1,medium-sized,CALGDLSAMGHTDKLIF,TGTGCTCTTGGGGACCTCTCTGCGATGGGTCACACCGATAAACTCATCTTT
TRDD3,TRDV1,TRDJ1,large,CALGEPFLPWGILLGQLLSTDKLIF,TGTGCTCTTGGGGAGCCCTTCCTTCCCTGGGGGATACTTCTTGGACAACTGTTGAGCACCGATAAACTCATCTTT
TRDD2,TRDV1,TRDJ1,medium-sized,CALGTRPSYGLIF,TGTGCTCTTGGGACCCGGCCTTCCTACGGACTCATCTTT
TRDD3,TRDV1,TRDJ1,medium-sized,CALGEARMDFLLILDWGSRVGPDKLIF,TGTGCTCTTGGGGAAGCGAGGATGGACTTCCTTTTAATACTGGACTGGGGGTCCCGAGTTGGTCCCGATAAACTCATCTTT